This entry features one TCR beta chain sequence. The target antigen is unknown. The data were obtained in a study of cytomegalovirus exposure and HLA in healthy donors. This PCR relied on a set of 60 Vbeta primers and 13 Jbeta primers. Sequenced by immunoSEQ multiplex PCR; TCRdb stores in-frame clones only, minus some. The sample lists 150,000 or so clones; 77% were seen once. The length of the CDR3 is 13 residues. The V and J ends lost 5 bases and 15 bases, in that order; junction bases with no gene match: 13. Germline V gene data show CDR1 as SGHVS and CDR2 as FQNEAQ. The study's findings and limits: Cytomegalovirus association was assigned to more than 150 TCR beta chains.

The V and J genes are TRBV7-8 and TRBJ2-1; 7 positions match TRBD2. Material for sequencing was PBMCs. This receptor was identified in a man in his fifties or sixties in good health and CMV-seropositive. Here the CDR3 DNA reads TGTGCCAGCAGCCCCCGGCGTAGGGAGGGTAGGTTCTTC. Encoded protein: CASSPRRREGRFF.